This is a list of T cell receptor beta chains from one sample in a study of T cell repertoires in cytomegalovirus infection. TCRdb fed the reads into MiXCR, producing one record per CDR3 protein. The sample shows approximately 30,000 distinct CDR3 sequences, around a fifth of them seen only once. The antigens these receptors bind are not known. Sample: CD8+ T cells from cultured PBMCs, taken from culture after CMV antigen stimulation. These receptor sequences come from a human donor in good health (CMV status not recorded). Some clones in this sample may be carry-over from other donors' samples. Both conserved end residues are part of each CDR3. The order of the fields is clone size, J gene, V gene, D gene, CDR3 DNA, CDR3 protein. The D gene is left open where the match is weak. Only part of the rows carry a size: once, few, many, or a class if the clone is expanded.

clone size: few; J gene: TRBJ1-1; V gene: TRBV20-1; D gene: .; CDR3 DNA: TGCAGTGCCCAGAAAGAATGGGGGGATATGAACACTGAAGCTTTCTTT; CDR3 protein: CSAQKEWGDMNTEAFF
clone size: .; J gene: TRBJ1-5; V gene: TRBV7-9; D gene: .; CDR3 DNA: TGTGCCAGCGGACTAGGGAACCAGCCCCAGCATTTT; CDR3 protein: CASGLGNQPQHF
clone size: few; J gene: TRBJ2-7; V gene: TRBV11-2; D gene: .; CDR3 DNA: TGTGCCAGCAGCTTAGTACCAGCAGCCTCCTACGAGCAGTACTTC; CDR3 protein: CASSLVPAASYEQYF
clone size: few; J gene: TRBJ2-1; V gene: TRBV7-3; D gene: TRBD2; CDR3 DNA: TGTGCCAGCAGCTTAAACGGGGGGACTTTGTGGGGTGAGCAGTTCTTC; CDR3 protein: CASSLNGGTLWGEQFF
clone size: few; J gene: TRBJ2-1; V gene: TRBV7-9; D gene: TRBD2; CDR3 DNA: TGTGCCAGCAGCTTGAATGTTCTAGCGGGGGAATTCGATGAGCAGTTCTTC; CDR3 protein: CASSLNVLAGEFDEQFF
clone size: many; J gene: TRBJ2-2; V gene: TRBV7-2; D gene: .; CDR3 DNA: TGTGCCAGCAGCTCCCTCAAGACCACCGGGGAGCTGTTTTTT; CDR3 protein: CASSSLKTTGELFF
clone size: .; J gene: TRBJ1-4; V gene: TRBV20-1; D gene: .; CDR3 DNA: TGCAGTGCTTTGAGGTCAACTAATGAAAAACTGTTTTTT; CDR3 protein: CSALRSTNEKLFF
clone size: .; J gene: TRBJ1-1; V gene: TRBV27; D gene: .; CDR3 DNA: TGTGCCAGCACTGATCCGGGACTTAAGACTGAAGCTTTCTTT; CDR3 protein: CASTDPGLKTEAFF
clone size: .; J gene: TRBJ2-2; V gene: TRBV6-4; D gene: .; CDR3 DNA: TGTGCCAGCAGCCCAAAGTACACCGGGGAGCTGTTTTTT; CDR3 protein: CASSPKYTGELFF
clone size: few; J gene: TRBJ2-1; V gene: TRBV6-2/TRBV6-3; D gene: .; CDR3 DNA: TGTGCCAGCAGTTACGTCCTAAACAATGAGCAGTTCTTC; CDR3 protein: CASSYVLNNEQFF
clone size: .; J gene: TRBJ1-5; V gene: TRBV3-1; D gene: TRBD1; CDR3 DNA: TGTGCCAGCAGCTCAACTTGGACAGGGGCCCATCAGCCCCAGCATTTT; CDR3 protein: CASSSTWTGAHQPQHF
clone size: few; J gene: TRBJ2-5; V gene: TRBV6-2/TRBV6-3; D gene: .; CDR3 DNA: TGTGCCAGCACCTACTACGGACGAGAGACCCAGTACTTC; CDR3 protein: CASTYYGRETQYF
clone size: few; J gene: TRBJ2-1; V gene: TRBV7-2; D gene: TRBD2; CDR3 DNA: TGTGCCAGCAGCTTAAATAAGCGGGAGAACAATGAGCAGTTCTTC; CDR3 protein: CASSLNKRENNEQFF
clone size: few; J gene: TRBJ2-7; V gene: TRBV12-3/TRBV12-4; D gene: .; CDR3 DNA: TGTGCCAGCAGTCTATCGGACATTACCTACGAGCAGTACTTC; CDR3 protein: CASSLSDITYEQYF
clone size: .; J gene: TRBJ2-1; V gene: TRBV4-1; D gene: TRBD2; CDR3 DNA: TGCGCCAGCAGCCAAAGCGGGACTAGCGGCTACAATGAGCAGTTCTTC; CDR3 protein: CASSQSGTSGYNEQFF
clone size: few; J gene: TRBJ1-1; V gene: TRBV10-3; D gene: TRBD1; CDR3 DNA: TGTGCCATCTCTCGAGCTTTCAGGGGGCGCGAGGACACTGAAGCTTTCTTT; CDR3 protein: CAISRAFRGREDTEAFF
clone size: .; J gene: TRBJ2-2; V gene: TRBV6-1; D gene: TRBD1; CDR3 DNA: TGTGCCAGCAGTGAAGTACAGGGGGGAACCGGGGAGCTGTTTTTT; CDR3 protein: CASSEVQGGTGELFF
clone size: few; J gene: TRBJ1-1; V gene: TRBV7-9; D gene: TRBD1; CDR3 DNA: TGTGCCAGCAGCACGCCCCAAACCGGGACAGGGGGAATAAACACTGAAGCTTTCTTT; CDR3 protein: CASSTPQTGTGGINTEAFF
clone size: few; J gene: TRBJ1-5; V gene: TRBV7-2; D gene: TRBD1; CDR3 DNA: TGTGCCAGCAGCTTAAGAACAGGGGGGACAAATCAGCCCCAGCATTTT; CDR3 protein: CASSLRTGGTNQPQHF
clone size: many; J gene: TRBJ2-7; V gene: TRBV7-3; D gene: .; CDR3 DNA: TGTGCCAGCAGCTTATCGTCTCCGGGGCGGTACGAGCAGTACTTC; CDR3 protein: CASSLSSPGRYEQYF
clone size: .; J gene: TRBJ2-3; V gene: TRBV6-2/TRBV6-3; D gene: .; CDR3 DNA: TGTGCCAGCAGACCCCTGACAGGCAGACCTAGGACAGATACGCAGTATTTT; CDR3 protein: CASRPLTGRPRTDTQYF
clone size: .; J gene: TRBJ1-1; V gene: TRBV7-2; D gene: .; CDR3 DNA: TGTGCCAGCAGCTTTTGGGGGACTGAAGCTTTCTTT; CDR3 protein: CASSFWGTEAFF
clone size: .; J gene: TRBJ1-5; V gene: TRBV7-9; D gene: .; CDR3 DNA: TGTGCCAGCACCGTTAGCAATCAGCCCCAGCATTTT; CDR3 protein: CASTVSNQPQHF
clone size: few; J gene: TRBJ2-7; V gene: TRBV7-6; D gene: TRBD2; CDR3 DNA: TGTGCCAGCAGCAAGGGACTAGCGGGAGTACCGAGCTCCTACGAGCAGTACTTC; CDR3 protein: CASSKGLAGVPSSYEQYF
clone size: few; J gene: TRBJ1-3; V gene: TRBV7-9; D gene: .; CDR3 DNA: TGTGCCAGCAGCTACGGTCCCAGGACATCCTCTGGAAACACCATATATTTT; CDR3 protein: CASSYGPRTSSGNTIYF
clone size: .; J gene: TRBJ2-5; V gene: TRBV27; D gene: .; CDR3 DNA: TGTGCCAGCAGTTTATCCAACTCTGGAGTGTCCCAGTACTTC; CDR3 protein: CASSLSNSGVSQYF
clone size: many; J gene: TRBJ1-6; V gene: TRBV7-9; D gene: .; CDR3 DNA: TGTGCCAGCAGCTTACCTTGGCTTAATTCACCCCTCCACTTT; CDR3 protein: CASSLPWLNSPLHF
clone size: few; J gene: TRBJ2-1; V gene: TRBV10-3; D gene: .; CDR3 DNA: TGTGCCATCAGTGAGTACCTAGCGCAGGCGAATGAGCAGTTCTTC; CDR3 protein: CAISEYLAQANEQFF
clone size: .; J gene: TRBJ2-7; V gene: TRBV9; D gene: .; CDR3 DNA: TGTGCCAGCAGCGTATTCGGGGGGCCGTACGAGAAGTACTTC; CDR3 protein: CASSVFGGPYEKYF
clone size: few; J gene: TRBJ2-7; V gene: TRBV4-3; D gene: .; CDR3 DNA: TGCGCCAGCAGCCAAGAAATAGCTAGTAACCACGAGCAGTACTTC; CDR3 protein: CASSQEIASNHEQYF
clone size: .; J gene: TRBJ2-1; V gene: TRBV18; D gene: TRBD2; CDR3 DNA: TGTGCCAGCTCACCAGGTCCCAGACTAGCGGGAGTAAGCTCCTACAATGAGCAGTTCTTC; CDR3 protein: CASSPGPRLAGVSSYNEQFF
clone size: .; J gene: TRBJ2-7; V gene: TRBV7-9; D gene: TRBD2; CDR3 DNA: TGTGCCAGCAGCCAATCGGAGGGAGGGGCGCAGTACTTC; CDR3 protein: CASSQSEGGAQYF
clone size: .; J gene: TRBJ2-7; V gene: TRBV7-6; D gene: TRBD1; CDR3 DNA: TGTGCCAGCAGCGTCGGGACAGGGGCCTACGAGCAGTACTTC; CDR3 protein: CASSVGTGAYEQYF
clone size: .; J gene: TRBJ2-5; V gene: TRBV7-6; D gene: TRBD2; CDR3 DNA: TGTGCCAGCAGCCCCGGTGGAGCGGGGGTGAGGATCCAAGAGACCCAGTACTTC; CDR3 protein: CASSPGGAGVRIQETQYF
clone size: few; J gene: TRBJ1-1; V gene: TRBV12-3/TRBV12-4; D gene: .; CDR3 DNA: TGTGCCCTCAAGGCAGGGGCCAACACTGAAGCTTTCTTT; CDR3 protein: CALKAGANTEAFF
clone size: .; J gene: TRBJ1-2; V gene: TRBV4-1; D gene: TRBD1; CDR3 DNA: TGCGCCAGCAGCCAAGATCGCACAGGGGCGAACTATGGCTACACCTTC; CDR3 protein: CASSQDRTGANYGYTF